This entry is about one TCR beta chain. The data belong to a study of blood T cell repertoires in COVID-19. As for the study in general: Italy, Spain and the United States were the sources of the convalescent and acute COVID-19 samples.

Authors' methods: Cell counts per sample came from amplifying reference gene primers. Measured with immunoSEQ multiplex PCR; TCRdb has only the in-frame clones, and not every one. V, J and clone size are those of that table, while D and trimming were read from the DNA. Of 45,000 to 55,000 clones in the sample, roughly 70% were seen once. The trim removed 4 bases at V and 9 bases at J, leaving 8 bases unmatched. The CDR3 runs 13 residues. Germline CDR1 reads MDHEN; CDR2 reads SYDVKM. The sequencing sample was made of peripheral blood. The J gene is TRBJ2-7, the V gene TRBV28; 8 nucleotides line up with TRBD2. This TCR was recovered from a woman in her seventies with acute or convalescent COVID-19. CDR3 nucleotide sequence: TGTGCCAGCAGTTCCCCGGGAGGGGCCTGGCAGTACTTC. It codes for CASSSPGGAWQYF.